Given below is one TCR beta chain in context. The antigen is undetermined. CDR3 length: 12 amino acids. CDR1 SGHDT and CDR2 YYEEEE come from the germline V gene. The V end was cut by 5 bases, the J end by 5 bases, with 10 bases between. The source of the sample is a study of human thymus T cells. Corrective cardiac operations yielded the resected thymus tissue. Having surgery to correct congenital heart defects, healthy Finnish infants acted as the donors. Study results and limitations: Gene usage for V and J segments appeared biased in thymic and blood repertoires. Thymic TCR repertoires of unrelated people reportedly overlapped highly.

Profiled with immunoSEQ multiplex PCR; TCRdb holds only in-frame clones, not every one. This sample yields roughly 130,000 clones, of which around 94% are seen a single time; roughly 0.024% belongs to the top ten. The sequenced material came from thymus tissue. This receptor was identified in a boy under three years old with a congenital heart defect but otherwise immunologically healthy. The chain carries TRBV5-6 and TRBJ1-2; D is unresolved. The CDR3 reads CASRKSGYGYTF. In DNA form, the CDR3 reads TGTGCCAGCAGGAAATCGGGGTATGGCTACACCTTC.